This record covers a single T cell receptor beta chain. Antigen unknown. This sample is drawn from a study of OX40 agonist ivuxolimab in advanced cancers. Overall study: Participants, approximately 81% male, averaged about 59 years of age, ranging from 23 to 79. People who had prior anti-PD-1, anti-PD-L1 or anti-CTLA-4 therapy could take part, and approximately 44% had some.

Some clones are missing from TCRdb's copy, which holds only in-frame ones; the method was immunoSEQ multiplex PCR. The table shows about 100,000 clones, with around 93% occurring only once. Study-wide results and caveats: Blood T cells, both CD4+ and CD8+, expanded clonally by week 6 at 0.1 to 3.0 mg/kg. The study did not work out the antigen specificity of the expanded peripheral T cells.

J was trimmed by 0 bases and V by 5 bases; bases with no gene match: 4. Germline V gives CDR1 SQVTM, CDR2 ANQGSEA. The CDR3 contains 13 residues. Here the sequenced sample was CD4+ or CD8+ T cells sorted from blood, taken in a trial of the OX40 agonist ivuxolimab. The chain has TRBV29-1 and TRBJ2-7, with 7 bases identical to TRBD2. The receptor was isolated from an adult with an advanced solid tumor such as melanoma, head and neck, liver or kidney cancer. The CDR3 loop is CSVNPSGSYEQYF. The DNA of the CDR3 is TGCAGCGTTAACCCTAGCGGCTCCTACGAGCAGTACTTC.